This T cell receptor beta chain was documented in a study of post-analysis software for immune sequencing data. Looking at the study overall: Multiple sclerosis in the patients followed relapsing-remitting, secondary progressive and progressive-relapsing courses.

Regarding the study as a whole: Patients showed TRBV5-6, TRBV5-1 and TRBV20-1 among five TRBV segments more frequent than in controls.

Incorporated into the TCR beta cDNA libraries were unique molecular identifiers, which served to reduce PCR and sequencing biases. TCRdb passed the PCR reads through MiXCR, listing each CDR3 protein once. The sample consists of hundreds of thousands of distinct CDR3 sequences, 59% of them appearing once. This clonotype has a single count. The antigen remains undetermined. V dropped 2 bases and J dropped 2; count of bases not matched to a gene: 14. The CDR3 extends over 18 amino acids. The V call is TRBV12-3 or TRBV12-4, the J call TRBJ2-7, with TRBD2 matching 8 bases. The sequencing input was blood. The receptor's source is a girl aged 2 to 10 with multiple sclerosis. The CDR3 here is CASSLRRRLAGLAYEQYF. In DNA form, the CDR3 reads TGTGCCAGCAGTTTACGTCGTCGGCTAGCGGGCTTAGCCTACGAGCAGTACTTC.